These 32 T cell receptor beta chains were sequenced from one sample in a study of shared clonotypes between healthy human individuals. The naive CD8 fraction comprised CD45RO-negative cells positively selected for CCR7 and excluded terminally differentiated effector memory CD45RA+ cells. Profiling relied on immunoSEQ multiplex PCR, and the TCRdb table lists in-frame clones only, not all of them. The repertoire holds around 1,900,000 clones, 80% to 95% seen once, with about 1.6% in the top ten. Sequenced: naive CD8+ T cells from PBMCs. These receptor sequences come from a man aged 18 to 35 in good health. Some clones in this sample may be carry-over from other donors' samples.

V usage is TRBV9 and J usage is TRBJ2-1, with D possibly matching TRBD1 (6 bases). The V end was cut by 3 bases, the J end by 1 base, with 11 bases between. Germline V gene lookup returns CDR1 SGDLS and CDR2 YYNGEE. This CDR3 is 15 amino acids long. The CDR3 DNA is TGTGCCAGCAGCGGACGGACAGTTTCCTACAATGAGCAGTTCTTC. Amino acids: CASSGRTVSYNEQFF.

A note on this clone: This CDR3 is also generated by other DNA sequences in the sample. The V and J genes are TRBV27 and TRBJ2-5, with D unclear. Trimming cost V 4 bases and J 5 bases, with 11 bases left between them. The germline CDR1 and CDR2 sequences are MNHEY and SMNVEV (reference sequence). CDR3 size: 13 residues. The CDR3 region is CASSSPLRETQYF. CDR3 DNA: TGTGCCAGCAGTTCTCCGCTTAGGGAGACCCAGTACTTC.

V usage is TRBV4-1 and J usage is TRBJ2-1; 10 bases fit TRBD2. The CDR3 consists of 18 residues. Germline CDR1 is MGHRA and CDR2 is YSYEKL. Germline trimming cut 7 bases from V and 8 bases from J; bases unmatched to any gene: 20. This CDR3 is CASTTWARTSGRLDEQFF. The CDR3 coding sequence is TGCGCCAGCACCACATGGGCCCGGACTAGCGGTAGGCTGGATGAGCAGTTCTTC.

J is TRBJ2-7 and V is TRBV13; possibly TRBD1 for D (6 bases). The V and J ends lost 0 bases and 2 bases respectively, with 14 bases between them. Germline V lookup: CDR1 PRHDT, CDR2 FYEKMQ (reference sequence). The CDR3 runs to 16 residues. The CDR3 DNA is TGTGCCAGCAGCTTAGGCCGGGGCAGGGGCCCCTACGAGCAGTACTTC. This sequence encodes CASSLGRGRGPYEQYF.

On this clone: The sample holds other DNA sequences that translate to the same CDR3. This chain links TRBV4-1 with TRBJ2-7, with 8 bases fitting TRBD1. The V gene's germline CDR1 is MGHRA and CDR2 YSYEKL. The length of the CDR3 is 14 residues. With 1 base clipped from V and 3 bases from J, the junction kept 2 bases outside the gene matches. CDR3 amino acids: CASSQVDRDYEQYF. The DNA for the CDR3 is TGCGCCAGCAGCCAAGTGGACAGGGACTACGAGCAGTACTTC.

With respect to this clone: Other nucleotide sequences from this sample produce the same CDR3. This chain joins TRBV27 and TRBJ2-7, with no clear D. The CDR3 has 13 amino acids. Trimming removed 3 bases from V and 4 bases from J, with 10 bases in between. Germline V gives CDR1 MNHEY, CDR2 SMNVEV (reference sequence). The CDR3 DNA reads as TGTGCCAGCAGTTTGAGTAGCCGGTACGAGCAGTACTTC. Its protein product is CASSLSSRYEQYF.

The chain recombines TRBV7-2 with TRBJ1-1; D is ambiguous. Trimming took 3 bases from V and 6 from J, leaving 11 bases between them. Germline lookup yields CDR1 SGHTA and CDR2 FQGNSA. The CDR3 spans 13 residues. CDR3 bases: TGTGCCAGCAGCTTGTTATCTAGGTCTGAAGCTTTCTTT. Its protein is CASSLLSRSEAFF.

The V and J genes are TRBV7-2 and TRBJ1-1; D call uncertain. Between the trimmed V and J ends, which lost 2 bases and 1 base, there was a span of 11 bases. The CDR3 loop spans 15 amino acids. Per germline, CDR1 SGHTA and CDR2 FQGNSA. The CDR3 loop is CASSLRHLRNTEAFF. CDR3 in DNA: TGTGCCAGCAGCTTAAGGCATTTACGGAACACTGAAGCTTTCTTT.

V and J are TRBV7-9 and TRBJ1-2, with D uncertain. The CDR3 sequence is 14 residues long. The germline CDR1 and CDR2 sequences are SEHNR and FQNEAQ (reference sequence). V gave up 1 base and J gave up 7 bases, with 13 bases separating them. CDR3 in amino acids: CASSLVPGRGGYTF. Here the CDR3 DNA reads TGTGCCAGCAGCTTAGTTCCAGGACGGGGTGGCTACACCTTC.

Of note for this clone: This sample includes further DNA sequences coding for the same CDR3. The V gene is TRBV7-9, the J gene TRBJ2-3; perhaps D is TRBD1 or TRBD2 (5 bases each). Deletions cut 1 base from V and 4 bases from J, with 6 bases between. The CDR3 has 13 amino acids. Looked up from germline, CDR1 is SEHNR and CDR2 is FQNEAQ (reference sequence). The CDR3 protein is CASSLGGADTQYF. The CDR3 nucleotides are TGTGCCAGCAGCTTAGGAGGGGCAGATACGCAGTATTTT. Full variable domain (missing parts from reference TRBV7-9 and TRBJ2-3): DTGVSQNPRHKITKRGQNVTFRCDPISEHNRLYWYRQTLGQGPEFLTYFQNEAQLEKSRLLSDRFSAERPKGSFSTLEIQRTEQGDSAMYLCASSLGGADTQYFGPGTRLTVL.

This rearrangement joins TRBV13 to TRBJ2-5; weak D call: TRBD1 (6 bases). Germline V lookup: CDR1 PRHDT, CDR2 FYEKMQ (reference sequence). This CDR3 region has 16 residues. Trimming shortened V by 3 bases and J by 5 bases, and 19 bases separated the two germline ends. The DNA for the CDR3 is TGTGCCAGCAGCTTTAGAAGGGAAGACAGGAGGGAGACCCAGTACTTC. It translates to CASSFRREDRRETQYF.

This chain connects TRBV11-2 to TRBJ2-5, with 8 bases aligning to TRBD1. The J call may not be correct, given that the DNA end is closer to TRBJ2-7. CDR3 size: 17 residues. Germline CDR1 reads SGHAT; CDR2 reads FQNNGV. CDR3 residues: CASSPRGSGQGDHEQYF. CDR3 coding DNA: TGTGCCAGCAGCCCTAGGGGTTCTGGACAGGGTGACCACGAGCAGTACTTC.

In nucleotides, the CDR3 is TGTGCCAGCGAGACGGCTGATTCCTATACGCAGTATTTT. It encodes CASETADSYTQYF. This rearrangement joins TRBV5-4 to TRBJ2-3, with D hard to call. The germline V and J ends were trimmed by 7 bases and 7 bases, with 16 bases remaining between them. Germline CDR1 is SGHNT and CDR2 is YYREEE (reference sequence). The CDR3 is 13 amino acids.

As DNA, the CDR3 is TGTGCCAGCAGTTTAGACAGCAGAACAAACACAGATACGCAGTATTTT. Translation gives CASSLDSRTNTDTQYF. The rearrangement uses TRBV28 and TRBJ2-3, with D perhaps TRBD1 (5 bases). Germline V gene lookup returns CDR1 MDHEN and CDR2 SYDVKM. V dropped 2 bases and J dropped 2 bases, with 14 bases sitting between them. This CDR3 has 16 residues.

The CDR3: CAGRTGAGGYTF. The CDR3 DNA is TGTGCCGGGCGGACAGGGGCAGGTGGCTACACCTTC. The rearrangement uses TRBV19 and TRBJ1-2; 9 positions match TRBD1. CDR3 length: 12 residues. The V and J ends lost 11 bases and 7 bases, in that order; junction bases with no gene match: 8. Germline-derived CDR1 and CDR2 are LNHDA and SQIVND (reference sequence).

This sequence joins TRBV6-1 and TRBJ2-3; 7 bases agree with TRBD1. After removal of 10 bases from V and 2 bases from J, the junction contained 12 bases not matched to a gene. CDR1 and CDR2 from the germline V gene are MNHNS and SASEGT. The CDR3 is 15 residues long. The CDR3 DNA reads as TGTGCCACCGCCCCCGAGACAGGGATCACAGATACGCAGTATTTT. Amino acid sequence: CATAPETGITDTQYF.

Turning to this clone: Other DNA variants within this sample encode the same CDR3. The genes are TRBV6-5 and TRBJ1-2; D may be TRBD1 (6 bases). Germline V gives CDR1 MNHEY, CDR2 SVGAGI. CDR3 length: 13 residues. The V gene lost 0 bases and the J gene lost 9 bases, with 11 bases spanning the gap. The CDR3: CASSYSTGGRYTF. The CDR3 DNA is TGTGCCAGCAGTTACTCGACGGGGGGCCGCTACACCTTC.

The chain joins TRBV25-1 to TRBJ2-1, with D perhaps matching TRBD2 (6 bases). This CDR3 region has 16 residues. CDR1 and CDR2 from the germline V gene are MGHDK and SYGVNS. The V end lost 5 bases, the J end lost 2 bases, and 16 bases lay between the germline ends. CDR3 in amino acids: CASSTRVGRTYNEQFF. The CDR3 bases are TGTGCCAGCAGTACTCGAGTCGGGAGAACCTACAATGAGCAGTTCTTC. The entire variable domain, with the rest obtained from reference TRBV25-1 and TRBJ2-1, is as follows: EADIYQTPRYLVIGTGKKITLECSQTMGHDKMYWYQQDPGMELHLIHYSYGVNSTEKGDLSSESTVSRIRTEHFPLTLESARPSHTSQYLCASSTRVGRTYNEQFFGPGTRLTVL.

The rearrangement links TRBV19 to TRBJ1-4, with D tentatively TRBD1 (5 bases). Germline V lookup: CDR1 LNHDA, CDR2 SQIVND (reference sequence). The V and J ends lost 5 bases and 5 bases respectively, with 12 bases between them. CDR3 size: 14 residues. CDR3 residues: CASSLRDLNEKLFF. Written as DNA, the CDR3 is TGTGCCAGTAGTCTCAGGGACCTGAATGAAAAACTGTTTTTT. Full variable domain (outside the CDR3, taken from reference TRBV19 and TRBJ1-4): DGGITQSPKYLFRKEGQNVTLSCEQNLNHDAMYWYRQDPGQGLRLIYYSQIVNDFQKGDIAEGYSVSREKKESFPLTVTSAQKNPTAFYLCASSLRDLNEKLFFGSGTQLSVL.

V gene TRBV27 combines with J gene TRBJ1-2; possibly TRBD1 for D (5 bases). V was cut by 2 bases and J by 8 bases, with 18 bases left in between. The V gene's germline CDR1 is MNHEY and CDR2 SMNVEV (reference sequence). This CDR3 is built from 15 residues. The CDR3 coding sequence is TGTGCCAGCAGTTTAGGGGGGGAAGGGCCCTACGGCTACACCTTC. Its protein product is CASSLGGEGPYGYTF.

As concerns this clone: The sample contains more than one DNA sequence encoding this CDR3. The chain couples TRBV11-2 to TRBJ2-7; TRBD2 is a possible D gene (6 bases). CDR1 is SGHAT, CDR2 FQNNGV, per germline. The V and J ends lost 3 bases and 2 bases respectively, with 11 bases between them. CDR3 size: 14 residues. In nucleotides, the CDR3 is TGTGCCAGCAGCTTCGGGACTTCAGCCTACGAGCAGTACTTC. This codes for CASSFGTSAYEQYF.

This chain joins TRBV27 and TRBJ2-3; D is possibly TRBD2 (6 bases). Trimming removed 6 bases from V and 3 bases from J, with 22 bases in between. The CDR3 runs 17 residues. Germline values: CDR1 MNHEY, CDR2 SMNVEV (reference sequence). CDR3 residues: CASSHLSGPKGTDTQYF. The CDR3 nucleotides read TGTGCCAGCAGCCACCTCAGCGGGCCTAAGGGTACAGATACGCAGTATTTT.

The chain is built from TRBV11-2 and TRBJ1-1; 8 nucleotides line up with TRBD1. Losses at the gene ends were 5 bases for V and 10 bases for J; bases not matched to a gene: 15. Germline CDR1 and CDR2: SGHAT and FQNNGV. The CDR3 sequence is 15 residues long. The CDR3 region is CASSHVGQGDSRAFF. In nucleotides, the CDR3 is TGTGCCAGCAGCCACGTCGGACAGGGCGACTCCAGAGCTTTCTTT.

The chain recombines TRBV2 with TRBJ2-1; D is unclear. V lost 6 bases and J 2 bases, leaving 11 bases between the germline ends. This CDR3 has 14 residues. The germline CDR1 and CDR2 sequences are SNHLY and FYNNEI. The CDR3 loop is CASSPGSPYNEQFF. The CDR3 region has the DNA TGTGCCAGCAGCCCGGGCAGTCCCTACAATGAGCAGTTCTTC.

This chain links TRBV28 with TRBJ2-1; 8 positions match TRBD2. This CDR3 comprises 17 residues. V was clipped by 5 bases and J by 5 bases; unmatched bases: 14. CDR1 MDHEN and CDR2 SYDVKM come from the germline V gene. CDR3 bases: TGTGCCAGCAGTCGTCTACCGGTTAGCGGGAATGACAATGAGCAGTTCTTC. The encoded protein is CASSRLPVSGNDNEQFF.

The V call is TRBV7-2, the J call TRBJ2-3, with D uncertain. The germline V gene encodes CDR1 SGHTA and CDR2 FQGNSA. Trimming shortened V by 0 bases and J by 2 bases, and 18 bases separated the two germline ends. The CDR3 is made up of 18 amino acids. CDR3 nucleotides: TGTGCCAGCAGCTTAGCATCCCACGGATTTACCCTCACAGATACGCAGTATTTT. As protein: CASSLASHGFTLTDTQYF.

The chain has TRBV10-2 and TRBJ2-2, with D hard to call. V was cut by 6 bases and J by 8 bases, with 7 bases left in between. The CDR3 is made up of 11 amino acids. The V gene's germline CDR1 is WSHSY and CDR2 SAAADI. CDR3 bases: TGCGCCAGCAGGGCAACAGGGGAGCTGTTTTTT. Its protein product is CASRATGELFF.

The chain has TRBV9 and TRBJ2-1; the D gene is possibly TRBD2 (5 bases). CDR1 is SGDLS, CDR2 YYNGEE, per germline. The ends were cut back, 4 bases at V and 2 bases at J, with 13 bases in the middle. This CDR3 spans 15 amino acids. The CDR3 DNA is TGTGCCAGCAGCCCTCAGCGGAAAGCCTACAATGAGCAGTTCTTC. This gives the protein CASSPQRKAYNEQFF.

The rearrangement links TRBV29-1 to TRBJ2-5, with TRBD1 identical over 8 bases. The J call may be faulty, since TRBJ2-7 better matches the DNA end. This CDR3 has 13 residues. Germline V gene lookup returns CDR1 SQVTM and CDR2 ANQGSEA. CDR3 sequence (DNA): TGCAGCGTCGAAACAGGGGGCTCCTACGAGCAGTACTTC. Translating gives CSVETGGSYEQYF.

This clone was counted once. The CDR3 region has the DNA TGCGCCAGCAGCCAAGATACTGGAGTAGCTAACTATGGCTACACCTTC. Its protein is CASSQDTGVANYGYTF. The chain is built from TRBV4-1 and TRBJ1-2; D call uncertain. The CDR3 is made up of 16 amino acids. CDR1 MGHRA and CDR2 YSYEKL come from the germline V gene. The germline V and J ends were trimmed by 0 bases and 0 bases, with 11 bases remaining between them.

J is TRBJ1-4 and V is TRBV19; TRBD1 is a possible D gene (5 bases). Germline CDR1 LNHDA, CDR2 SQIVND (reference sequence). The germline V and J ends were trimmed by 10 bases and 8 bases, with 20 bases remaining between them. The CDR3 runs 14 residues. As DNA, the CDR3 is TGTGCCACCCACGACAGCGCCAGTAAAGAAAAACTGTTTTTT. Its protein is CATHDSASKEKLFF.

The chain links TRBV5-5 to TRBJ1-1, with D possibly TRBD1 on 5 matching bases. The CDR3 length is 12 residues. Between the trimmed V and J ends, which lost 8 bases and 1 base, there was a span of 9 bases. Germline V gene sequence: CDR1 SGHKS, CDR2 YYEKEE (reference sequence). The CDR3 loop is CASHTGNTEAFF. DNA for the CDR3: TGTGCCAGTCACACAGGGAACACTGAAGCTTTCTTT.